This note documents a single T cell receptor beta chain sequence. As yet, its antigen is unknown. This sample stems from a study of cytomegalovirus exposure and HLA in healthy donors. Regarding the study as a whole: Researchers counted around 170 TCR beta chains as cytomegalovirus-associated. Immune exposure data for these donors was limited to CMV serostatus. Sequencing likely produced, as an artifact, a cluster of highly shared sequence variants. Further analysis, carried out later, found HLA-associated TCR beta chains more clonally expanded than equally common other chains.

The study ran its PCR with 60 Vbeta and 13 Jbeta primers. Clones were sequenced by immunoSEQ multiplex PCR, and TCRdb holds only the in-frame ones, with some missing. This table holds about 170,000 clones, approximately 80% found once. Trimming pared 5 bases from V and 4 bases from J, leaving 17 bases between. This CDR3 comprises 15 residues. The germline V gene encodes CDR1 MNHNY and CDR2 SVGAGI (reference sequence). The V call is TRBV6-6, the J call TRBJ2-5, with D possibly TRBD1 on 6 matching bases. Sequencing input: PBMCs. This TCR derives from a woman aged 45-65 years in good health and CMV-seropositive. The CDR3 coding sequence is TGTGCCAGCAGTATCCAACAGGGAAACGGAGAGACCCAGTACTTC. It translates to CASSIQQGNGETQYF.